This T cell receptor (beta chain) appears in the sequencing data of a study of OX40 agonist ivuxolimab in advanced cancers. Study information: At doses from 0.01 to 10 mg/kg, patients were given intravenous ivuxolimab every 2 weeks. In three patients, partial responses were observed, one with hepatocellular carcinoma and two with cutaneous melanoma.

V shed 6 bases and J shed 5 bases, with 8 bases lying between them. The CDR3 sequence is 12 residues long. Germline lookup yields CDR1 MDHEN and CDR2 SYDVKM. The data were produced by immunoSEQ multiplex PCR, yet TCRdb's version contains in-frame clones alone and is incomplete. The repertoire holds approximately 84,000 clones, with approximately 83% as singletons. Source: CD4+ or CD8+ T cells sorted from blood, taken in a trial of the OX40 agonist ivuxolimab. The V gene is TRBV28, the J gene TRBJ2-1, with no clear D. The sequence was collected from an adult with an advanced solid tumor such as melanoma, head and neck, liver or kidney cancer. The CDR3 region has the DNA TGTGCCAGCAGCCTCAATGACAATGAGCAGTTCTTC. Translating it yields CASSLNDNEQFF.